This record covers a single T cell receptor beta chain. Its antigen remains unknown. Sequencing used immunoSEQ multiplex PCR; TCRdb keeps in-frame clones, though not all of them. The sample has over a million clones, roughly 75% seen once. This entry is derived from a study of shared clonotypes between healthy human individuals. Overall study findings and caveats: When compared with the clonotypes that were shared by all four sorted-subset donors, the non-shared clonotypes turned out to have lower generation probabilities. In general, naive subsets displayed greater estimated richness than memory subsets did.

Germline CDR1 and CDR2: SGHTA and FQGNSA. This CDR3 is built from 14 residues. Between the trimmed V and J ends, which lost 2 bases and 1 base, there was a span of 8 bases. There were no recent acute infections or vaccinations among the donors, who were healthy HIV-negative adults. From CD4+ cells came CD45RA+ naive and CD45RA-negative memory subsets. The chain employs TRBV7-2 and TRBJ1-2, with no clear D. The receptor was derived from a man younger than 30 in good health. The sequencing input was memory CD4+ T cells sorted from blood. The subset here: CD45RA-negative fraction. CDR3 residues: CASSLTSINYGYTF. The CDR3 bases are TGTGCCAGCAGCTTAACCAGCATTAACTATGGCTACACCTTC.